Listed here is a single T cell receptor beta chain. Its antigen specificity is not known. The record has no base qualities; no much larger clone is one base away. The record originates from a study of human T cells and chemical hapten exposure listed by TCRdb under 2021. Regarding the research as a whole: For sensitization, 2% DPC in acetone was applied to a 2 cm by 2 cm area of upper inner arm skin. Weekly therapeutic DPC doses were additionally applied to the scalp of patients throughout the roughly 23-week study period. Patch tests used Finn chambers with 0.01% DPC on the upper back, scored after 6 days by International Contact Dermatitis Research Group standards. The mostly female patient cohort included alopecia areata with under or over 50% scalp involvement, alopecia totalis and alopecia universalis. Libraries were combined into a pool for sequencing, and differences in TCR yield between samples came mainly from small differences in library volumes within the pool. This study followed changes in the peripheral blood TCR repertoire in vivo during primary and secondary sensitization of alopecia patients to the hapten diphenylcyclopropenone (DPC). Patient blood was sampled pre-sensitization (week 0) and at 2, 6 and about 24 weeks after DPC sensitization. Around 30 alopecia patients provided blood for TCR sequencing at one to four time points (pre-sensitization, 2, 6 and 24 weeks).

The library was built by means of RACE. These reads were obtained on a NextSeq 500. Library preparation attached unique molecular identifiers to individual cDNA molecules for quantitative, reproducible TCR counting. From each blood RNA sample, both TCR alpha and TCR beta chains were sequenced. The paper's processing steps were these. A median of roughly 100,000 TCRs per sample was observed, with a range of roughly 23,224 to 750,000. The Decombinator software suite was used to annotate V, J and CDR3 in the TCR reads. For PS versus PT1 abundance plots, all samples were subsampled to the same number of TCRs (28,000). TCRs were defined as expanded if absent before sensitization and observed at least eight times at the 2-week time point. TCRdb took the public reads, trimmed them with fastp at Q25, ran MiXCR for clone calling and kept in-frame beta chains. A single entry per CDR3 protein holds the most common genes and DNA from its merged rows. The V and J calls here are based on TCRdb, not the publication. This sample comprises 240,000 or so distinct CDR3 sequences, 7% to 10% of them detected only once. The top ten constitute 2% to 3% of the sample.

Results the study describes overall, beyond this receptor: Because every patient had alopecia, a presumed autoimmune disease, the patients' immune response might differ from that of healthy individuals. Significantly more large CDR3 similarity clusters were formed by expanded TCRs than by pre-sensitization or healthy control sets, consistent with antigen-driven responses. A positive correlation was found between the number of PT1 expanded TCRs and patch test score, with significance reached at thresholds 8, 16 and 32 but not 4. No change with DPC sensitization was found in the number of TCRs above 1 in 1000 frequency, and no evidence of global repertoire structure alterations was found. After repeated subsampling, the strength of the expansion versus patch-test correlation and the threshold at which it became significant changed.

Reading from cysteine to phenylalanine, the CDR3 counts 14 amino acids. Of all the DNA, just the CDR3 is kept, 42 bases in frame from base 1. CDR1 and CDR2 (ENHRY, SYGVKD) derive from the germline V gene. Relative to germline, V is missing 6 bases and J is missing 5 bases, with 4 bases of the junction outside any gene match. Read against the paper, the sample's time point label means: pre-sensitization, week 0. The treatment or condition label for this specimen denotes: therapeutic diphenylcyclopropenone sensitization with weekly scalp DPC. Blood at each patch-test visit was drawn before the patch test was applied. Eligible patients were aged 18 to 70, diagnosed with alopecia, deemed suitable for DPC therapy, and excluded if pregnant. Total RNA was extracted from unfractionated whole blood that had been collected in Tempus Blood RNA tubes.

The sequence is built from TRBV10-3 and TRBJ2-1, with 10 central nucleotides matching TRBD1. The sequenced sample was whole blood, obtained in connection with sensitization to the hapten diphenylcyclopropenone (DPC). The receptor's source is a middle-aged woman with alopecia areata. Some clones in this sample may be carry-over from other donors' samples. The base sequence is TGTGCCATCAGGACAGGGGGCAAGGACAATGAGCAGTTCTTC. Translation gives CAIRTGGKDNEQFF.